A selection of T cell receptor beta chains follows, all from one sample in a study of naive and memory T cell subsets. TCRdb ran MiXCR on the UMI-ligation and nested PCR reads and lists one entry per CDR3 protein. Among about 90,000 distinct CDR3 sequences listed, 7% were seen once. The sequenced material came from central memory CD4+ T cells from blood. The receptors were gathered from a human donor in good health. Both conserved end residues are part of each CDR3. A D gene is named only where the DNA matches it firmly. The size entry is marked missing in some rows and otherwise reads once, few, many or a size class.

j_call: TRBJ1-5
clone_size: few
v_call: TRBV7-2
d_call: -
cdr3_nt: TGTGCCAGCAGCTTAGGGGGGGGTAGAGTTAATCAGCCCCAGCATTTT
cdr3_aa: CASSLGGGRVNQPQHF

j_call: TRBJ2-1
clone_size: many
v_call: TRBV7-6
d_call: TRBD2
cdr3_nt: TGTGCCAGCAGCAGTAGCGGGGACCACAATGAGCAGTTCTTC
cdr3_aa: CASSSSGDHNEQFF

j_call: TRBJ1-1
clone_size: few
v_call: TRBV12-3/TRBV12-4
d_call: -
cdr3_nt: TGTGCCAGCAGTAGTCAAGGAGCAGTAGTCGTCGCGGGCAGGGGCACTGAAGCTTTCTTT
cdr3_aa: CASSSQGAVVVAGRGTEAFF

j_call: TRBJ2-5
clone_size: few
v_call: TRBV5-1
d_call: TRBD2
cdr3_nt: TGCGCCAGCAGCTTGGCTCCCGGGACGGTAGCGGGAGGGCGGCAAGAGACCCAGTACTTC
cdr3_aa: CASSLAPGTVAGGRQETQYF

j_call: TRBJ2-2
clone_size: many
v_call: TRBV7-8
d_call: TRBD2
cdr3_nt: TGTGCCAGCAGCTTAACCTCTCCAGGGAGGGCCGGGGAGCTGTTTTTT
cdr3_aa: CASSLTSPGRAGELFF

j_call: TRBJ2-1
clone_size: few
v_call: TRBV7-3
d_call: TRBD2
cdr3_nt: TGTGCCAGCAGCTTAGGGCCGGGGGGCTCCTACAATGAGCAGTTCTTC
cdr3_aa: CASSLGPGGSYNEQFF

j_call: TRBJ2-7
clone_size: -
v_call: TRBV20-1
d_call: -
cdr3_nt: TGCAGTGCGACTCATTTTGGATCAATGAGAAACGAGCAGTACTTC
cdr3_aa: CSATHFGSMRNEQYF

j_call: TRBJ2-3
clone_size: many
v_call: TRBV12-3/TRBV12-4
d_call: TRBD2
cdr3_nt: TGTGCCAGCAGCCAGGGTCCAGCGGGGAGCACAGATACGCAGTATTTT
cdr3_aa: CASSQGPAGSTDTQYF

j_call: TRBJ1-2
clone_size: many
v_call: TRBV27
d_call: -
cdr3_nt: TGTGCCAGCAGACCCAAGACTGCAGGGAACTATGGCTACACCTTC
cdr3_aa: CASRPKTAGNYGYTF

j_call: TRBJ1-3
clone_size: many
v_call: TRBV15
d_call: -
cdr3_nt: TGTGCCACCAGCAGAGGCCAGCTCTCTGGAAACACCATATATTTT
cdr3_aa: CATSRGQLSGNTIYF

j_call: TRBJ2-3
clone_size: -
v_call: TRBV7-3
d_call: TRBD2
cdr3_nt: TGTGCCAGCAGCTTACGAGCGGGAGTTAGTGTAGATACGCAGTATTTT
cdr3_aa: CASSLRAGVSVDTQYF